This T cell receptor beta chain was documented in a study of T cells in Graves' hyperthyroidism and ophthalmopathy. Study results and caveats: Peripheral blood also featured most of the thyroid clonotypes expanded above 0.001.

TCR beta CDR3 regions were amplified from RNA. Primed by the HTBI set, a first-round RT-PCR was run on the TCR CDR3. TCRdb analysed the multiplex PCR reads with MiXCR anew, one entry per CDR3 protein. The data hold around 700,000 distinct CDR3 sequences, with roughly 20% observed a single time. Germline V CDR1 and CDR2: MNHNS, SASEGT. This CDR3 has 14 amino acids. After removal of 9 bases from V and 2 bases from J, the junction contained 5 bases not matched to a gene. For the diagnoses, clinical symptoms, serum thyroxine and TRAb, thyroid ultrasound and orbital computed tomography were used. In this sample, this clonotype turned up many times. Its antigen is currently unknown.

The receptor's source is a woman aged 45-65 years with Graves' hyperthyroidism that later progressed to Graves' ophthalmopathy. The chain employs TRBV6-1 and TRBJ2-2, with TRBD1 matching 8 bases. Sequenced sample: blood. CDR3: CASRTGRNTGELFF. In nucleotides, the CDR3 is TGTGCCAGTCGGACAGGGAGAAACACCGGGGAGCTGTTTTTT.